Given below is one T cell receptor (beta chain) in context. In the source study's methods: Amplification of reference gene primers provided the estimated nucleated cell counts. Assay used: immunoSEQ multiplex PCR; TCRdb lists only in-frame clones, some missing. V, J and clone size are those of that table, while D and trimming were read from the DNA. The table records a few hundred thousand clones, around 83% of them present only once. This sample is part of a study of blood T cell repertoires in COVID-19. Study details: Sites in the United States, Italy and Spain provided acute and convalescent COVID-19 samples. T cells, B-cell-depleted T cells, or PBMCs supplied cDNA or gDNA.

V dropped 4 bases and J dropped 8 bases, with 15 bases sitting between them. Looked up from germline, CDR1 is LGHDT and CDR2 is YNNKEL (reference sequence). The CDR3 totals 14 residues. This clonotype originated in a woman in her 50s with acute or convalescent COVID-19. The J gene is TRBJ2-4, the V gene TRBV3-1 (or the pseudogene TRBV3-2), with D possibly being TRBD1 (6 bases). Sequencing was performed on peripheral blood. The CDR3 spells CASSLAGAEDIQYF. DNA of the CDR3: TGTGCCAGCAGCCTTGCAGGGGCTGAGGACATTCAGTACTTC.